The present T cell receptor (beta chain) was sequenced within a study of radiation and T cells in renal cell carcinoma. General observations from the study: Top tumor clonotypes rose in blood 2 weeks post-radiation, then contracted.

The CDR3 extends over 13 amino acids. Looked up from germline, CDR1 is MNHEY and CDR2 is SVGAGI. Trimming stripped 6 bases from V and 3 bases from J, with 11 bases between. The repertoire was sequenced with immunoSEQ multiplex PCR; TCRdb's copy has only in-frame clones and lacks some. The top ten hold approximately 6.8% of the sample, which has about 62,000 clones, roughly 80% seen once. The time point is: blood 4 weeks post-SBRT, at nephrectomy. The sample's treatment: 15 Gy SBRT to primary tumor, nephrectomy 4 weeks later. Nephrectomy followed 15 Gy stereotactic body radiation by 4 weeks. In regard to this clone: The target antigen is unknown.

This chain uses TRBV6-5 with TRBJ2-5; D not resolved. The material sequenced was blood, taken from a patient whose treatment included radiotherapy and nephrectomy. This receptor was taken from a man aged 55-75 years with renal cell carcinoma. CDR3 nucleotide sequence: TGTGCCAGCAGCAGCCTAGGTAAAGAGACCCAGTACTTC. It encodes CASSSLGKETQYF.